The rows below give T cell receptor beta chains drawn from one sample of a study of blood T cell repertoires in COVID-19. Sequenced by immunoSEQ multiplex PCR; TCRdb stores in-frame clones only, minus some. The repertoire consists of some 460,000 clones, with more than 85% occurring once and the leading ten covering about 4.5%. Material: peripheral blood. All receptors derive from a woman between 25 and 40 years old with acute or convalescent COVID-19. Each CDR3 is given with its conserved first and last residue. Each record gives: V gene, clone size, J gene, D gene, CDR3 DNA, CDR3 protein. A D gene is named only where the DNA matches it firmly. The listing skips clone size in some rows; elsewhere it reads once, few, many or a size class.

>TRBV7-9|.|TRBJ2-7|.
TGTGCCAGCAGCTTAGGCCTAAATCAAGGCGGGCAGTACTTC
CASSLGLNQGGQYF
>TRBV12-3/TRBV12-4|.|TRBJ1-2|.
TGTGCCAGCAGTTTTGGACTGACGTATGGCTACACCTTC
CASSFGLTYGYTF
>TRBV5-1|.|TRBJ2-1|.
TGCGCCAGCAGCTCGGGACCTAGGGGGAACAATGAGCAGTTCTTC
CASSSGPRGNNEQFF
>TRBV4-1|once|TRBJ1-6|TRBD1
TGCGCCAGCAGCCAACTGTACAGAGGGGACAGAAATTCACCCCTCCACTTT
CASSQLYRGDRNSPLHF
>TRBV30|.|TRBJ1-2|TRBD1
TGTGCCTGGAGGACAGGGTCTTCCTATGGCTACACCTTC
CAWRTGSSYGYTF
>TRBV4-1|.|TRBJ1-5|.
TGCGCCAGCAGCCAAGGTTACAGTGGAAATCAGCCCCAGCATTTT
CASSQGYSGNQPQHF
>TRBV5-5|.|TRBJ1-1|.
TGTGCCAGCATCCTGATGGGGGGATTCACTGAAGCTTTCTTT
CASILMGGFTEAFF
>TRBV2|.|TRBJ1-5|.
TGTGCCAGCAGCCCAGGGTCGGGCAATCAGCCCCAGCATTTT
CASSPGSGNQPQHF
>TRBV11-2|.|TRBJ1-2|TRBD1
TGTGCCAGCAGCTTCTTACAGGGGGCAAGGAACACCTTC
CASSFLQGARNTF
>TRBV5-3|.|TRBJ1-1|.
TGTGCCAGAAGCTTGGCACAGCCCGGTGTACGGGGATCCAATATGAACACTGAAGCTTTCTTT
CARSLAQPGVRGSNMNTEAFF
>TRBV20-1|.|TRBJ2-5|TRBD2
TGCAGTGCTAGTTCTCCTAGGACTAGCGGGGGATACATTGAAGAGACCCAGTACTTC
CSASSPRTSGGYIEETQYF
>TRBV14|.|TRBJ1-4|.
TGTGCCAGCAGACGCCTAGATTGGGGGCAGGGAAAACTGTTTTTT
CASRRLDWGQGKLFF
>TRBV27|.|TRBJ2-7|TRBD1
TGTGCCAGCAAACCCAGGACAGGGAACGAGCAGTACTTC
CASKPRTGNEQYF
>TRBV28|.|TRBJ2-7|TRBD1
TGTGCCAGCAGGTACCCCACGGGACAGGGGTTTAACGAGCAGTACTTC
CASRYPTGQGFNEQYF
>TRBV7-3|.|TRBJ2-3|TRBD2
TGTGCCAGCAGCCGTAGCGGGGGACCAGATACGCAGTATTTT
CASSRSGGPDTQYF
>TRBV6-7|.|TRBJ2-1|TRBD2
TGTGCCAGCAGTTACGGCGGGGGGTCCTACAATGAGCAGTTCTTC
CASSYGGGSYNEQFF
>TRBV11-2|.|TRBJ2-5|.
TGTGCCAGCAGCTTAGATGGTCTGGGTAAACAGGGGGGGAGAGGAGAGACCCAGTACTTC
CASSLDGLGKQGGRGETQYF